Each of the 10 T cell receptor beta chains below was sequenced from the same sample in a study of cytomegalovirus exposure and HLA in healthy donors. The PCR had 60 Vbeta and 13 Jbeta primers. The data were produced by immunoSEQ multiplex PCR, yet TCRdb's version contains in-frame clones alone and is incomplete. This table has 110,000 or so clones, approximately 16% appearing once. Sequences were obtained from PBMCs. The receptor source for this set is a female donor in good health and CMV-seronegative.

This clone appeared a few times. The CDR3, as DNA: TGCAGCGTTTCACCGGCAACTAATGAAAAACTGTTTTTT. Residues: CSVSPATNEKLFF. The V and J genes are TRBV29-1 and TRBJ1-4, with D uncertain. This CDR3 contains 13 residues. V lost 5 bases and J lost 0, with 7 bases in between. Looked up from germline, CDR1 is SQVTM and CDR2 is ANQGSEA.

The sample holds a few counts of this clone. The rearrangement uses TRBV2 and TRBJ2-2, with 10 bases that match TRBD2. The germline V gene encodes CDR1 SNHLY and CDR2 FYNNEI. Trimming took 6 bases from V and 8 from J; bases not matched to a gene: 6. CDR3 length: 14 residues. CDR3 sequence reads: CASRTSGVRGELFF. DNA for the CDR3: TGTGCCAGCAGAACTAGCGGGGTTAGGGGGGAGCTGTTTTTT.

V gene TRBV30 combines with J gene TRBJ1-1, with 7 positions matching TRBD1. The CDR3 is made up of 14 amino acids. Unmatched junction bases numbered 6, after V lost 0 bases and J lost 5 bases. Looked up from germline, CDR1 is GTSNPN and CDR2 is SVGIG (reference sequence). CDR3 residues: CAWSVDRVGTEAFF. The CDR3 DNA follows: TGTGCCTGGAGTGTAGACAGGGTAGGGACTGAAGCTTTCTTT.

This clone was seen only a few times. The chain joins TRBV28 to TRBJ1-3, with 7 bases lining up with TRBD1. In germline, CDR1 is MDHEN, CDR2 SYDVKM. Trimming cost V 6 bases and J 4 bases; bases outside gene matches: 9. The CDR3 length is 15 residues. The CDR3 DNA follows: TGTGCCAGCAGCAATCTAGGGACAGCGGGAAACACCATATATTTT. Translation gives CASSNLGTAGNTIYF.

In its sample, this clone was seen a few times. The chain uses TRBV19 and TRBJ2-7, with 7 bases aligning to TRBD1. There are 15 residues in the CDR3. Looked up from germline, CDR1 is LNHDA and CDR2 is SQIVND (reference sequence). J lost 2 bases, V lost 4 bases, and 8 bases had no gene match. CDR3 protein: CASSTSLQGAYEQYF. For the CDR3, the DNA is TGTGCCAGTAGTACCTCCCTCCAGGGGGCCTACGAGCAGTACTTC.

CDR3 nucleotide sequence: TGTGCCAGCAACAGGCCCTATTCACCCCTCCACTTT. The encoded protein is CASNRPYSPLHF. This chain connects TRBV6-5 to TRBJ1-6; D might be TRBD1 (5 bases). The CDR3 contains 12 residues. V was cut by 7 bases and J by 8 bases, with 9 bases left in between. CDR1 MNHEY and CDR2 SVGAGI come from the germline V gene.

The chain uses TRBV5-1 and TRBJ2-7; 7 positions agree with TRBD1. CDR3 length: 14 amino acids. Germline V gene sequence: CDR1 SGHRS, CDR2 YFSETQ. Unmatched junction bases numbered 7, after V lost 4 bases and J lost 3 bases. CDR3 in amino acids: CASSPGDRSYEQYF. CDR3 DNA sequence: TGCGCCAGCAGCCCAGGGGACAGAAGCTACGAGCAGTACTTC.

The V call is TRBV4-3, the J call TRBJ2-7; TRBD1 matches 7 bases. The V gene's germline CDR1 is LGHNA and CDR2 YSLEER. Germline trimming cut 3 bases from V and 4 bases from J; bases unmatched to any gene: 9. The CDR3 is made up of 15 amino acids. This chain's CDR3 is CASSQEGQEKYEQYF. In nucleotides, the CDR3 is TGCGCCAGCAGCCAGGAAGGACAGGAAAAATACGAGCAGTACTTC.

The V gene is TRBV7-2, the J gene TRBJ2-4, with D possibly being TRBD1 (5 bases). The CDR3 spans 16 residues. Germline values: CDR1 SGHTA, CDR2 FQGNSA. Trimming took 1 base from V and 0 from J, leaving 10 bases between them. CDR3 in amino acids: CASSLGRALAKNIQYF. CDR3 DNA sequence: TGTGCCAGCAGCTTAGGCAGGGCCCTAGCCAAAAACATTCAGTACTTC.

This clone was observed a handful of times. The chain links TRBV5-4 to TRBJ2-5, with 12 bases matching TRBD2. The junction had 7 bases not matched to a gene; V was cut back by 2 bases and J by 5 bases. This CDR3 region has 16 residues. Germline V gene lookup returns CDR1 SGHNT and CDR2 YYREEE (reference sequence). In DNA, the CDR3 is TGTGCCAGCAGCTTCGCTAGCGGGAGGGCCCGGGAGACCCAGTACTTC. Translated: CASSFASGRARETQYF.